This T cell receptor beta chain was retrieved from a study of cytomegalovirus exposure and HLA in healthy donors. Points from the study as a whole: Reports indicated that the classifier achieved high specificity and sensitivity in diagnosing cytomegalovirus status. TCR beta sequences reportedly predicted most subjects' HLA-A and HLA-B alleles accurately. The authors considered a cluster of highly shared sequence variants likely to be a sequencing artifact. TCR beta sequences numbering more than 15,000 were associated with HLA alleles at 0.05 false discovery rate in a later analysis.

Trimming removed 2 bases at V and 6 bases at J, with 5 bases between. Germline assignment: CDR1 SGHAT and CDR2 FQNNGV. The CDR3 sequence is 12 residues long. Regarding this clone: Its antigen is not identified.

Primers for the PCR totalled 60 Vbeta and 13 Jbeta. Some clones are missing from TCRdb's copy, which holds only in-frame ones; the method was immunoSEQ multiplex PCR. This sample's table reports about 200,000 clones. This clonotype originated in a girl between 2 and 10 years old in good health and CMV-seropositive. The specimen was PBMCs. The chain has TRBV11-2 and TRBJ2-1; D uncertain. The CDR3 DNA is TGTGCCAGCAGCTTATTCGGCAATGAGCAGTTCTTC. Encoded protein: CASSLFGNEQFF.